These T cell receptor beta chains were read from a single sample in a study of T cells in Graves' hyperthyroidism and ophthalmopathy. Using its own MiXCR run on the multiplex PCR reads, TCRdb lists one record per CDR3 protein. This table has under 350,000 distinct CDR3 sequences, roughly 21% appearing once. Sequences were obtained from blood. These receptors were taken from a woman aged 50 to 65 with Graves' hyperthyroidism. Both conserved end residues are part of each CDR3. A D gene is named only where the DNA matches it firmly. Clone size is not always given. Where it is, it says once, few, many or a class for expanded clones.

d_gene	abundance	len	v_gene	j_gene	CDR3nt	CDR3aa
-	-	16	TRBV7-3	TRBJ1-1	TGTGCCAGCAGCGTGCTGGGGGGCCGGTTGAACACTGAAGCTTTCTTT	CASSVLGGRLNTEAFF
TRBD2	-	14	TRBV11-2	TRBJ2-3	TGTGCCAGCAGCCAACTAGCGTCTACAGATAAGCAGTATTTT	CASSQLASTDKQYF
-	many	13	TRBV18	TRBJ2-5	TGTGCCAGCTCCCAACAGTGGCAAGAGACCCAGTACTTC	CASSQQWQETQYF
-	-	15	TRBV19	TRBJ1-2	TGTGCCAGTAGTATAGAACACAGCTGTCTCTATGGCTACACCTTC	CASSIEHSCLYGYTF
-	many	15	TRBV30	TRBJ2-7	TGTGCCTGGAGTGTAAGAGACTCCATGGCCCGCGAGCAGTACTTC	CAWSVRDSMAREQYF
TRBD2	few	15	TRBV10-3	TRBJ2-2	TGTGCCATCAGAAGAGCGGGGGGGGACACCGGGGAGCTGTTTTTT	CAIRRAGGDTGELFF
TRBD1	-	11	TRBV29-1	TRBJ2-2	TGCAGCGCACAGGGGAACGGGGAGCTGTTTTTT	CSAQGNGELFF
TRBD1	many	14	TRBV7-9	TRBJ2-7	TGTGCCAGCAGCAAAGGCGGGACAGGGGTTGAGCAGTACTTC	CASSKGGTGVEQYF
TRBD2	few	18	TRBV6-1	TRBJ2-3	TGTGCCAGCAGTGAAACTGAGGCGGGACTACGGGGTGCAGATACGCAGTATTTT	CASSETEAGLRGADTQYF
TRBD2	-	17	TRBV28	TRBJ2-3	TGTGCCAGCAGTTTACCAGGACTAGCGGGCGTGGAAGATACGCAGTATTTT	CASSLPGLAGVEDTQYF
-	many	14	TRBV18	TRBJ1-1	TGTGCCAGCTCACCGGGGGCGATGAACGCTGAAGCTTTCTTT	CASSPGAMNAEAFF
-	few	13	TRBV6-5	TRBJ1-2	TGTGCCAGCAGTTACCGGGAAAACTATGGCTACACCTTC	CASSYRENYGYTF
-	-	16	TRBV28	TRBJ1-2	TGTGCCAGCAGTTTGTCCGGGCAGGGTAAGGACTATGGCTACACCTTC	CASSLSGQGKDYGYTF
TRBD1	many	14	TRBV5-1	TRBJ1-2	TGCGCCAGCAGCTTATTACAGGGGGCGGAAGGCTACACCTTC	CASSLLQGAEGYTF
TRBD2	-	16	TRBV6-1	TRBJ2-3	TGTGCCAGCAGTGTTTCTAGCGGGGGTGGCACAGATACGCAGTATTTT	CASSVSSGGGTDTQYF
-	many	15	TRBV27	TRBJ2-3	TGTGCCAGCAGTTTAAGGGAGTGGGGCACAGATACGCAGTATTTT	CASSLREWGTDTQYF
-	few	14	TRBV10-3	TRBJ2-2	TGTGCCATCAGGGGCCAGGGAGGCACCGGGGAGCTGTTTTTT	CAIRGQGGTGELFF
-	-	12	TRBV20-1	TRBJ1-2	TGCAGTGCTCTCCGGACGGCGGGAGGCTACACCTTC	CSALRTAGGYTF
-	few	11	TRBV10-3	TRBJ2-1	TGTGCCATCCGGGACTTCAATGAGCAGTTCTTC	CAIRDFNEQFF
-	once	14	TRBV6-2/TRBV6-3	TRBJ2-7	TGTGCCAGCAGTTACCAACCTCAGGTTAACGAGCAGTACTTC	CASSYQPQVNEQYF
-	few	14	TRBV2	TRBJ1-6	TGTGCCAGCAGTGGGGGGGCCCAGAATTCACCCCTCCACTTT	CASSGGAQNSPLHF
-	many	14	TRBV5-1	TRBJ1-1	TGCGCCAGCAGCTTGGGAAGGGTGAACACTGAAGCTTTCTTT	CASSLGRVNTEAFF
TRBD1	many	10	TRBV28	TRBJ1-1	TGTGCCAGCGGTGACAGGGGAGCTTTCTTT	CASGDRGAFF
TRBD1	many	15	TRBV12-3/TRBV12-4	TRBJ2-2	TGTGCCAGCCAACGACAGGGGACGAACACCGGGGAGCTGTTTTTT	CASQRQGTNTGELFF
TRBD2	-	16	TRBV7-9	TRBJ2-1	TGTGCCAGCAGCTACAGAAGGATAGCGGGAGGCAATGAGCAGTTCTTC	CASSYRRIAGGNEQFF
-	many	13	TRBV12-3/TRBV12-4	TRBJ2-7	TGTGCCAGCAGTTTGCCGGCAGGGCGCGAGCAGTACTTC	CASSLPAGREQYF
-	-	14	TRBV11-2	TRBJ2-1	TGTGCCAGCAGCTTAGAGCGGGAATACAATGAGCAGTTCTTC	CASSLEREYNEQFF
-	many	14	TRBV7-2	TRBJ2-7	TGTGCCAGCAGCTCACGGACAAACCGGGACGAGCAGTACTTC	CASSSRTNRDEQYF
TRBD1	many	13	TRBV20-1	TRBJ1-2	TGCAGTGCATACAGGGGGCTGAACTATGGCTACACCTTC	CSAYRGLNYGYTF
-	many	12	TRBV29-1	TRBJ2-5	TGCAGCGTTGTGGGGGCAGGAGAGACCCAGTACTTC	CSVVGAGETQYF
-	many	14	TRBV13	TRBJ2-3	TGTGCCAGCAGCTTAGGCGGGGCGATAGATACGCAGTATTTT	CASSLGGAIDTQYF
TRBD1	few	16	TRBV19	TRBJ1-5	TGTGCCAGTAGGCTGGAGAAGGGGGCGCTTTCCCAGCCCCAGCATTTT	CASRLEKGALSQPQHF
-	-	14	TRBV20-1	TRBJ1-6	TGCAGTGCTAGAGATCCCCACGTTAATTCACCCCTCCACTTT	CSARDPHVNSPLHF
TRBD1	many	12	TRBV2	TRBJ2-7	TGTGCCAGCAGCCGGGACAGGGGGCGGCAGTACTTC	CASSRDRGRQYF
-	many	14	TRBV20-1	TRBJ2-7	TGCAGTGCCCTGGGACTTGTCGACCCCTACGAGCAGTACTTC	CSALGLVDPYEQYF
-	many	16	TRBV5-5	TRBJ2-1	TGTGCCAGCAGCTTTGATAGGGGGGGGTCTTACAATGAGCAGTTCTTC	CASSFDRGGSYNEQFF
-	-	15	TRBV7-9	TRBJ1-5	TGTGCCAGCAGCTTTGCAGAGAATAGCAATCAGCCCCAGCATTTT	CASSFAENSNQPQHF
-	-	14	TRBV27	TRBJ1-6	TGTGCCAGCAGTTCGGCAGGGTTAAATTCACCCCTCCACTTT	CASSSAGLNSPLHF
-	-	16	TRBV2	TRBJ1-5	TGTGCCAGCAGTGCGTCCAGACCATATAGCAATCAGCCCCAGCATTTT	CASSASRPYSNQPQHF